These T cell receptor beta chains were read from a single sample in a study of cytomegalovirus exposure and HLA in healthy donors. The protocol was immunoSEQ multiplex PCR, while the TCRdb copy is restricted to in-frame clones and leaves out a portion. This table holds hundreds of clones, 53% found once. Sequenced material: PBMCs. These receptors were obtained from a man aged 35 to 55 in good health and CMV-seronegative. Both conserved end residues are part of each CDR3. A D gene is named only where the DNA matches it firmly. Size is omitted from some rows. Given values are once, few, many or a class for expanded clones.

D,V,size,J,DNA,CDR3
TRBD1,TRBV9,few,TRBJ1-2,TGTGCCAGCAGCGTCCCTTCCGGGACAGGGGATGACTATGGCTACACCTTC,CASSVPSGTGDDYGYTF
TRBD1,TRBV27,-,TRBJ1-2,TGTGCCAGCAGTCCCGTGGGACAGAACTATGGCTACACCTTC,CASSPVGQNYGYTF
TRBD2,TRBV5-1,-,TRBJ2-4,TGCGCCAGCAGCCCCAAAGCGGGAGACCCAAACATTCAGTACTTC,CASSPKAGDPNIQYF
-,TRBV30,-,TRBJ2-7,TGTGCCTGGATGGGCAGGGCCTACGAGCAGTACTTC,CAWMGRAYEQYF
-,TRBV28,large,TRBJ1-1,TGTGCCAGCACCCTGGCGGACATGAACACTGAAGCTTTCTTT,CASTLADMNTEAFF
-,TRBV18,-,TRBJ1-2,TGTGCCAGCTCACCACCGACAGAGTCATATGGCTACACCTTC,CASSPPTESYGYTF
TRBD2,TRBV4-1,-,TRBJ2-3,TGCGCCAGCAGCCAATTAGGAGCGGGAGTAAGGGATACGCAGTATTTT,CASSQLGAGVRDTQYF
-,TRBV29-1,-,TRBJ2-1,TGCAGCGTTGAAGAGCGACGGGGGTGTCTCTTC,CSVEERRGCLF
-,TRBV21-1,-,TRBJ2-3,TGTGCCAGCAGCAAAGTAGAGGAAGACCAAGCATTCCTATATAGCAATCAGCCCCAGTATTTT,CASSKVEEDQAFLYSNQPQYF
TRBD2,TRBV6-5,-,TRBJ2-1,TGTGCCAGCAGTTACAGACTAGCGGGGGACAATGAGCAGTTCTTC,CASSYRLAGDNEQFF
TRBD2,TRBV5-1,few,TRBJ2-2,TGCGCCAGCACTCCGCTAGCGGCGAACACCGGGGAGCTGTTTTTT,CASTPLAANTGELFF
TRBD1,TRBV9,once,TRBJ2-6,TGTGCCAGCAGCGTCCCTGGGGGGAACAGGGGGCCAGGGGCCAACGTCCTGACTTTC,CASSVPGGNRGPGANVLTF
TRBD1,TRBV7-3,-,TRBJ2-2,TGTGCCAGCAGCCCCCCAAGGGACAGGGGAATCGGGGAGCTGTTTTTT,CASSPPRDRGIGELFF
TRBD1,TRBV7-9,-,TRBJ1-2,TGTGCCAGCACCGACGAAACAGGGGTTCGTCACGGCTACACCTTC,CASTDETGVRHGYTF
TRBD1,TRBV6-5,-,TRBJ2-5,TGTGCCAGCAGTTTAACAGGGGCGGCGGAGACCCAGTACTTC,CASSLTGAAETQYF
-,TRBV18,-,TRBJ2-7,TGTGCCAGCTCCTTAGGAGGGTATTACGAGCAGTACTTC,CASSLGGYYEQYF
-,TRBV28,-,TRBJ2-1,TGTGCCAGCTCCTCGAGGCGGGACAGCTCCTACAATGAGCAGTTCTTC,CASSSRRDSSYNEQFF
TRBD2,TRBV10-3,few,TRBJ2-1,TGTGCCATCAGACGGACTAGCGGGAATCTAGGGGATGAGCAGTTCTTC,CAIRRTSGNLGDEQFF
-,TRBV27,-,TRBJ1-5,TGTGCCATTGAGGGCGGGGAGGATCAGCCCCAGCATTTT,CAIEGGEDQPQHF
-,TRBV5-5,-,TRBJ2-7,TGTGCCAGCAGCTTCGACAGCTACGAGCAGTACTTC,CASSFDSYEQYF
-,TRBV28,-,TRBJ2-7,TGTGCCAGCCTCCCGGGTCCTAGTCCGTACGAGCAGTACTTC,CASLPGPSPYEQYF
TRBD2,TRBV11-3,-,TRBJ2-1,TGTGCCAGCAGCCATGGTCTAGCGGGGTACAATGAGCAGTTCTTC,CASSHGLAGYNEQFF
TRBD1,TRBV28,-,TRBJ1-5,TGTGCCAGCAGCCCCACCGGGACAGGGGTCCAGCCCCAGCATTTT,CASSPTGTGVQPQHF
-,TRBV6-6,-,TRBJ1-5,TGTGCCAGCAGTTACTCGCATCCCGGCCCGGAGGGGCCCCAGCATTTT,CASSYSHPGPEGPQHF
-,TRBV14,-,TRBJ2-1,TGTGCCAGCAGCCTAAAACTAGGGCGCTCCTACAATGAGCAGTTCTTC,CASSLKLGRSYNEQFF
TRBD1,TRBV11-2,-,TRBJ1-1,TGTGCCAGCAGCTTAGGACAGGGGTATGAAGCTTTCTTT,CASSLGQGYEAFF
-,TRBV5-1,-,TRBJ2-7,TGCGCCAGCAGTCGAGGAGGGCCCGACGAGCAGTACTTC,CASSRGGPDEQYF
-,TRBV27,-,TRBJ1-5,TGTGCCAGCAGTTTACTCGGGGGTCCCCAGCATTTT,CASSLLGGPQHF
-,TRBV27,few,TRBJ2-1,TGTGCCAGCGGGGGGACTGGAACCGGGACGGAGCAGTTCTTC,CASGGTGTGTEQFF
-,TRBV28,-,TRBJ1-1,TGTGCCAGCCGGCGAGGGTACACTGAAGCTTTCTTT,CASRRGYTEAFF
-,TRBV20-1,-,TRBJ1-1,TGCAGTGCTAGAGGCGTCGGTGAAGCTTTCTTT,CSARGVGEAFF
-,TRBV4-3,-,TRBJ2-1,TGCGCCAGCAGCCAAGATTATGGGGCCTCGGGCTCCTACAATGAGCAGTTCTTC,CASSQDYGASGSYNEQFF
TRBD2,TRBV19,-,TRBJ2-7,TGTGCCAGTAGTATTTCCGGGAGGTTCTACGAGCAGTACTTC,CASSISGRFYEQYF
TRBD1,TRBV27,-,TRBJ2-5,TGTGCCAGCAGTTCAATCTACGGACAGGGAAAAGAGACCCAGTACTTC,CASSSIYGQGKETQYF